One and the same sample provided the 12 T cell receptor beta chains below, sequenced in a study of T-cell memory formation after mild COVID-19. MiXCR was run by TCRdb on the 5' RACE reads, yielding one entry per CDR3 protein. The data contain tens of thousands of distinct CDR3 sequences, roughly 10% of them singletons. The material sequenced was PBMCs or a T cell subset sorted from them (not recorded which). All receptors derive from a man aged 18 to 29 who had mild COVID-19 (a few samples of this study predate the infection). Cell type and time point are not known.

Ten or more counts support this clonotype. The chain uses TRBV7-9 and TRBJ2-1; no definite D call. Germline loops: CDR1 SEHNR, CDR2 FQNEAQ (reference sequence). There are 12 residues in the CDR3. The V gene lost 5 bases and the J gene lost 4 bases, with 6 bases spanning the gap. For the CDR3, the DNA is TGTGCCAGCAGCCCTACTTACAATGAGCAGTTCTTC. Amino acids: CASSPTYNEQFF.

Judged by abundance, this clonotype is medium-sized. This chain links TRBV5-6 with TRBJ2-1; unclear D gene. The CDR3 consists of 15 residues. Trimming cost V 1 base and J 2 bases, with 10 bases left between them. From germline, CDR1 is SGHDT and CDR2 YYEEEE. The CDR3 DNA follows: TGTGCCAGCAGCTTGCGTCCAGGAGCCTACAATGAGCAGTTCTTC. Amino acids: CASSLRPGAYNEQFF.

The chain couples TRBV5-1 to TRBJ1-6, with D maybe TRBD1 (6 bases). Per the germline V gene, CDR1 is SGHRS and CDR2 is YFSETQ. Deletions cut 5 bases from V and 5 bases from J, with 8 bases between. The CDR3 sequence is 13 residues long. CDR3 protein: CASRQGNNSPLHF. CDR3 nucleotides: TGCGCCAGCAGGCAGGGGAATAATTCACCCCTCCACTTT.

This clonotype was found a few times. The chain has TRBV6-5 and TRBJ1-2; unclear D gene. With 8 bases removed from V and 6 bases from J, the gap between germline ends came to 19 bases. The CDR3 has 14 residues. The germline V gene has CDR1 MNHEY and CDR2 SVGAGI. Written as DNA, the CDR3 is TGTGCCAGCGGTAATCGGCACCTGAGTAATGGCTACACCTTC. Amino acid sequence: CASGNRHLSNGYTF.

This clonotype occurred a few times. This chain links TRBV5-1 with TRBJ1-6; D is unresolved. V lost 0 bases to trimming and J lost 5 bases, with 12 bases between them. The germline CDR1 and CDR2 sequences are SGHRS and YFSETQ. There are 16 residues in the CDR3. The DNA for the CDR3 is TGCGCCAGCAGCTTGGCCGGTCCAGAAAATAATTCACCCCTCCACTTT. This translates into CASSLAGPENNSPLHF.

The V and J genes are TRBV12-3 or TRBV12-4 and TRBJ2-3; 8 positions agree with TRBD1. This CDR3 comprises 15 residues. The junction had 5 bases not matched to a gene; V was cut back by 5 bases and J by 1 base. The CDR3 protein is CASSRTGGRTDTQYF. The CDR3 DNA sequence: TGTGCCAGCAGTAGAACAGGGGGACGCACAGATACGCAGTATTTT.

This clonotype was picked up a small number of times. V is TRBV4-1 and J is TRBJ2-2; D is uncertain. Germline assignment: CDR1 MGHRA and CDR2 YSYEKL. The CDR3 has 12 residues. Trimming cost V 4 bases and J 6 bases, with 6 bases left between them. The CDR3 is CASSLSSGELFF. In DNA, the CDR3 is TGCGCCAGCAGCCTTTCGTCCGGGGAGCTGTTTTTT.

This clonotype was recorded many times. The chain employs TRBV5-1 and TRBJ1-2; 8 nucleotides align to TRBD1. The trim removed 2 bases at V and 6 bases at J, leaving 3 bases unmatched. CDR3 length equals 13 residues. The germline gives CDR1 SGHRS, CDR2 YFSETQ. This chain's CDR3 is CASSFPTGDGYTF. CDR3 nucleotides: TGCGCCAGCAGCTTTCCGACAGGGGATGGCTACACCTTC.

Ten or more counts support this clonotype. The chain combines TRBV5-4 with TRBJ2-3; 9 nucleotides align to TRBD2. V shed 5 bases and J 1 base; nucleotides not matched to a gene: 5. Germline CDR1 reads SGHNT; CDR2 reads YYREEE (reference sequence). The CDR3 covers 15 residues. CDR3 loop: CASSPSGVRTDTQYF. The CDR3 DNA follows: TGTGCCAGCAGTCCTAGCGGGGTGCGCACAGATACGCAGTATTTT.

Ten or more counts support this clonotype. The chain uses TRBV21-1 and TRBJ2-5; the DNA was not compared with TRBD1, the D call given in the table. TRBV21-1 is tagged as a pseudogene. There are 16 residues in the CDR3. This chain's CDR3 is CASSKVRDPKEETQYF. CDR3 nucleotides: TGTGCCAGCAGCAAAGTCCGGGACCCCAAGGAAGAGACCCAGTACTTC.

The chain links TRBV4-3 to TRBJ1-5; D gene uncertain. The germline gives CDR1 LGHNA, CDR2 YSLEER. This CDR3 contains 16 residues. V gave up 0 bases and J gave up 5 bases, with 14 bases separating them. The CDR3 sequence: CASSQDRGGGHQPQHF. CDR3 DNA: TGCGCCAGCAGCCAAGATCGTGGTGGAGGACATCAGCCCCAGCATTTT.

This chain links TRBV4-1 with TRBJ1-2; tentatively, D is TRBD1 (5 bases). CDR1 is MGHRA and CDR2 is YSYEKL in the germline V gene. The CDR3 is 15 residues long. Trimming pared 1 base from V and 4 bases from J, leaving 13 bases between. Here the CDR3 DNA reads TGCGCCAGCAGCCAAGGGGAACAGGAAATCTATGGCTACACCTTC. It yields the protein CASSQGEQEIYGYTF.